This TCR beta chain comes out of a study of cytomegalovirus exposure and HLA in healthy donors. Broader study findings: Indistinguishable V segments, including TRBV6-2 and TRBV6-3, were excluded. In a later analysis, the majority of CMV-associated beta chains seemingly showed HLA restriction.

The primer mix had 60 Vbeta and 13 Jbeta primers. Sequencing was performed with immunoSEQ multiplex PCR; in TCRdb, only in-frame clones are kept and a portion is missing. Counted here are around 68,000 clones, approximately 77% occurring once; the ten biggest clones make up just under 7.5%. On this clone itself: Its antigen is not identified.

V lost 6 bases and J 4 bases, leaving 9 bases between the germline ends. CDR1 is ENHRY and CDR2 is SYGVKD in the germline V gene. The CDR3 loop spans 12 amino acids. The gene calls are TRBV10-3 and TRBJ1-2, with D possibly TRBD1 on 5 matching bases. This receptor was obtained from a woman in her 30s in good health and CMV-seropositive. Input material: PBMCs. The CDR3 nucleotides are TGTGCCATCAGCGACAGCCTCTATGGCTACACCTTC. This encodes CAISDSLYGYTF.